The T cell receptor beta chain described here comes from a study of blood T cell repertoires in COVID-19. Germline V lookup: CDR1 SGHDN, CDR2 FVKESK. Trimming took off 3 bases at V and 7 bases at J, with 16 bases between the two ends. The CDR3 runs 14 residues. Sequencing used immunoSEQ multiplex PCR; TCRdb keeps in-frame clones, though not all of them. This table holds about 300,000 clones, roughly 86% found once. The clonotype was recovered from a young woman with COVID-19, enrolled during active disease. The sample consisted of peripheral blood. The chain couples TRBV14 to TRBJ2-7, with D tentatively TRBD1 (6 bases). The CDR3 DNA reads as TGTGCCAGCAGCCAGGTGGGGGCAACGGGGGAGCAGTACTTC. Its translation is CASSQVGATGEQYF. Filled out from reference TRBV14 and TRBJ2-7, the complete variable domain reads EAGVTQFPSHSVIEKGQTVTLRCDPISGHDNLYWYRRVMGKEIKFLLHFVKESKQDESGMPNNRFLAERTGGTYSTLKVQPAELEDSGVYFCASSQVGATGEQYFGPGTRLTVT.